The 12 T cell receptor beta chains below come from one sample, sequenced in a study of CD8 T cells in ankylosing spondylitis. TCRdb reprocessed the 5' RACE reads via MiXCR and lists one record per CDR3 protein. The sample yields 250,000 to 400,000 distinct CDR3 sequences, around a tenth seen once. Sequenced input: blood, either unsorted or a sorted T cell fraction (not recorded which). Receptors originate from a female donor with ankylosing spondylitis or in good health (not recorded which).

The chain links TRBV12-3 or TRBV12-4 to TRBJ2-3; TRBD1 matches at 7 bases. This CDR3 has 14 amino acids. With 6 bases clipped from V and 1 base from J, the junction kept 4 bases outside the gene matches. The CDR3 here is CASRTGERTDTQYF. CDR3 DNA sequence: TGTGCCAGCAGAACAGGGGAGCGCACAGATACGCAGTATTTT.

This clonotype was counted at least ten times. The chain links TRBV4-3 to TRBJ2-3; TRBD1 aligns across 9 bases. The length of the CDR3 is 17 residues. Germline V gene data show CDR1 as LGHNA and CDR2 as YSLEER. Trimming took 0 bases from V and 5 from J; bases not matched to a gene: 9. The CDR3 sequence: CASSQEGAGQGRDTQYF. Here the CDR3 DNA reads TGCGCCAGCAGCCAAGAAGGTGCGGGACAGGGTAGAGATACGCAGTATTTT.

This clonotype has ten or more counts. The chain employs TRBV5-1 and TRBJ1-1; D not certain. Germline CDR1 is SGHRS and CDR2 is YFSETQ. The CDR3 totals 13 residues. V lost 0 bases and J lost 5, with 8 bases in between. The CDR3 nucleotides read TGCGCCAGCAGCTTGGAGGGTACGACTGAAGCTTTCTTT. Translating it yields CASSLEGTTEAFF.

This clonotype has at least ten counts. The genes are TRBV20-1 and TRBJ2-3, with D hard to call. The CDR3 extends over 10 amino acids. V was cut by 5 bases and J by 2 bases, with 2 bases left in between. CDR1 is DFQATT, CDR2 SNEGSKA, per germline (reference sequence). This chain's CDR3 is CSADTDTQYF. The CDR3 DNA is TGCAGTGCTGACACAGATACGCAGTATTTT.

This CDR3 is CASSAGFGEKLFF. The CDR3 nucleotides are TGCGCCAGCAGCGCCGGGTTCGGGGAAAAACTGTTTTTT. The chain couples TRBV5-1 to TRBJ1-4; D remains ambiguous. The CDR3 has 13 amino acids. Germline V lookup: CDR1 SGHRS, CDR2 YFSETQ. V lost 4 bases to trimming and J lost 8 bases, with 12 bases between them.

This clonotype was seen at least ten times. An end of the junction does not agree with germline; a read error may underlie this. The rearrangement uses TRBV7-9 and TRBJ2-7; D remains unclear. Germline V gene lookup returns CDR1 SEHNR and CDR2 FQNEAQ (reference sequence). This CDR3 contains 12 residues. The CDR3 is CASSPFSHEQYF. CDR3 nucleotide sequence: TGTGCCAGCAGCCCCTTCTCCCACGAGCAGTACTTC.

This clonotype was counted a few times. This chain links TRBV9 with TRBJ2-3, with TRBD2 as a possible D gene (6 bases). The germline CDR1 and CDR2 sequences are SGDLS and YYNGEE. The CDR3 runs 14 residues. Trimming removed 4 bases from V and 6 bases from J, with 15 bases in between. The CDR3 protein is CASSPGGVMDTQYF. DNA for the CDR3: TGTGCCAGCAGCCCCGGAGGGGTTATGGATACGCAGTATTTT.

Note on this clonotype: This could be a read error, since a much larger clone is one nucleotide away. This chain links TRBV18 with TRBJ2-1; 9 nucleotides match TRBD2. Germline CDR1 KGHSH, CDR2 LQKENI. This CDR3 spans 17 amino acids. CDR3 bases: TGTGCCAACTCACCTCCAATCGGACTAGCGCTTAACAATGAGCAGTTCTTC. This gives the protein CANSPPIGLALNNEQFF.

The gene calls are TRBV12-3 or TRBV12-4 and TRBJ2-4, with 8 bases aligning to TRBD1. V was pared by 5 bases and J by 0 bases, with 12 bases of the junction left unmatched. The CDR3 is 18 amino acids. This CDR3 is CASSRTLQGARAKNIQYF. Here the CDR3 DNA reads TGTGCCAGCAGTCGAACCCTGCAGGGGGCTCGAGCCAAAAACATTCAGTACTTC.

At least ten counts were recorded for this clonotype. V is TRBV20-1 and J is TRBJ1-1; 7 bases match TRBD1. Germline CDR1 DFQATT, CDR2 SNEGSKA (reference sequence). Unmatched junction bases numbered 7, after V lost 0 bases and J lost 0 bases. CDR3 length: 16 residues. Written as DNA, the CDR3 is TGCAGTGCTAGAGACCTCGGACAGGCATTGAACACTGAAGCTTTCTTT. Protein product: CSARDLGQALNTEAFF.

The chain employs TRBV20-1 and TRBJ2-7; D uncertain. This CDR3 is built from 15 residues. V lost 5 bases and J lost 3, with 20 bases in between. Germline CDR1 DFQATT, CDR2 SNEGSKA (reference sequence). Here the CDR3 reads CSALGFGWVIYEQYF. CDR3 coding DNA: TGCAGTGCTCTGGGGTTTGGCTGGGTAATCTACGAGCAGTACTTC.

The gene calls are TRBV6-1 and TRBJ2-2; 9 positions match TRBD1. The germline CDR1 and CDR2 sequences are MNHNS and SASEGT. The junction had 9 bases not matched to a gene; V was cut back by 5 bases and J by 5 bases. This CDR3 has 16 residues. The CDR3 is CASSTGTGIWTGELFF. The CDR3 DNA reads as TGTGCCAGCAGTACCGGGACAGGGATTTGGACCGGGGAGCTGTTTTTT.